This T cell receptor beta chain derives from a study of identical twins. General study results and limits: The presence of invariant MAIT and iNKT cells could partly confound analyses of zero-insertion sequences. Conclusions were based on cross-sectional statistical analysis, without following the same donors. Sequences that were beta out-of-frame showed weaker excess twin sharing.

The V segment lost 6 bases and the J segment 6 bases; nucleotides outside the gene matches: 10. This CDR3 comprises 14 residues. Regarding this clonotype: The antigen is undetermined.

One entry per CDR3 protein, called by TCRdb with MiXCR from the 5' RACE reads. Among approximately 700,000 distinct CDR3 sequences listed, 15% to 20% were seen once. The sample was also reused in another study, on T cells expressing NK-cell markers. This second study says: Similarly, these clonotypes led the CD3+CD56-NKG2C+ fraction as well in a handful of donors.

The sequence derives from a woman younger than 30 in good health. The chain is built from TRBV12-3 or TRBV12-4 and TRBJ1-1, with TRBD1 matching 7 bases. Source material: PBMCs. CDR3 bases: TGTGCCAGCAGCGCACACAGGGGATTCCCTGAAGCTTTCTTT. This gives the protein CASSAHRGFPEAFF.